The next 9 T cell receptor beta chains were all read from a single sample in a study of blood T cells in healthy people across ages. Through a sample-barcoded 5' primer and a J-beta primer mix, a second PCR was run for roughly 6 to 12 cycles. TCRdb reprocessed the 5' RACE reads via MiXCR and lists one record per CDR3 protein. The sample has roughly 1,700,000 distinct CDR3 sequences; 28% are singletons. Sequencing was carried out using blood. These receptors were collected from a woman in her 30s in good health.

The DNA of the CDR3 is TGTGCCAGCAGCCCCCGGGTCCAAAAGTCTGAAGCTTTCTTT. Amino acid sequence: CASSPRVQKSEAFF. The chain carries TRBV7-2 and TRBJ1-1, with D uncertain. Looked up from germline, CDR1 is SGHTA and CDR2 is FQGNSA. The CDR3 runs to 14 residues. Between the trimmed V and J ends, which lost 5 bases and 6 bases, there was a span of 16 bases.

The rearrangement links TRBV4-3 to TRBJ2-1; 7 positions agree with TRBD2. The CDR3 runs 15 residues. Germline V gene sequence: CDR1 LGHNA, CDR2 YSLEER. The J segment lost 8 bases and the V segment lost 4 bases, leaving 11 bases of the junction unmatched. The DNA for the CDR3 is TGCGCCAGCAGCCCCTTGCTGGGGGGGATTTATGAGCAGTTCTTC. It yields the protein CASSPLLGGIYEQFF.

This clonotype was seen a handful of times. J is TRBJ1-1 and V is TRBV6-2 or TRBV6-3; D is undetermined. V was trimmed by 4 bases and J by 6 bases, leaving 12 bases between them. The germline CDR1 and CDR2 sequences are MNHEY and SVGEGT. The CDR3 covers 13 residues. The CDR3 region is CASSLSQLAEAFF. CDR3 sequence (DNA): TGTGCCAGCAGTTTGTCACAGCTGGCTGAAGCTTTCTTT.

The V gene is TRBV2, the J gene TRBJ2-3, with D unresolved. In germline, CDR1 is SNHLY, CDR2 FYNNEI. The CDR3 runs 16 residues. The ends were cut back, 3 bases at V and 2 bases at J, with 15 bases in the middle. CDR3 in DNA: TGTGCCAGCAGTGAGAGTCACGGCGGTTTCACAGATACGCAGTATTTT. This codes for CASSESHGGFTDTQYF.

This clonotype was detected only a few times. The chain carries TRBV20-1 and TRBJ2-3, with D perhaps TRBD2 (6 bases). From germline, CDR1 is DFQATT and CDR2 SNEGSKA (reference sequence). The ends were cut back, 5 bases at V and 0 bases at J, with 15 bases in the middle. The CDR3 sequence is 15 residues long. The CDR3 bases are TGCAGTGCTTGGGGTCCGGCGGGAAGCACAGATACGCAGTATTTT. The encoded protein is CSAWGPAGSTDTQYF.

The sample holds many counts of this clonotype. V gene TRBV10-3 combines with J gene TRBJ2-1; a weak D match, TRBD1 (5 bases). This CDR3 comprises 13 residues. In germline, CDR1 is ENHRY, CDR2 SYGVKD. Trimming pared 0 bases from V and 7 bases from J, leaving 7 bases between. The CDR3 region is CAISESSGNEQFF. As DNA, the CDR3 is TGTGCCATCAGTGAGTCTTCAGGGAATGAGCAGTTCTTC.

On this clonotype: A much more abundant neighbour one base away suggests this may be a read error. This chain connects TRBV9 to TRBJ2-7, with a possible D match to TRBD2 (6 bases). The CDR3 has 15 residues. Germline V gives CDR1 SGDLS, CDR2 YYNGEE. The CDR3: CVSSSTGTSSYEQYF. CDR3 DNA: TGTGTCAGCAGCTCCACCGGGACTTCGTCCTACGAGCAGTACTTC.

The chain joins TRBV2 to TRBJ2-1, with 7 positions matching TRBD2. V lost 4 bases and J lost 8; bases outside the gene matches: 8. Germline CDR1 is SNHLY and CDR2 is FYNNEI. This CDR3 comprises 14 residues. The CDR3 region is CASSVGLETDEQFF. The CDR3 DNA reads TGTGCCAGCAGTGTTGGACTAGAGACGGATGAGCAGTTCTTC.

Written as DNA, the CDR3 is TGCGCCAGCAGCCAAACAGGGACTCACACTGAAGCTTTCTTT. Translation gives CASSQTGTHTEAFF. The chain uses TRBV4-1 and TRBJ1-1; D possibly corresponds to TRBD1 (6 bases). This CDR3 has 14 residues. V gave up 2 bases and J gave up 3 bases, with 10 bases separating them. Per the germline V gene, CDR1 is MGHRA and CDR2 is YSYEKL.